The present TCR beta chain was sequenced within a study of CD8 T cells in Susac syndrome. Whole-study context: There were six sequenced Susac syndrome patients with active disease and about 8 in remission.

Germline CDR1 reads LNHNV; CDR2 reads YYDKDF (reference sequence). V shed 0 bases and J 2 bases; nucleotides not matched to a gene: 5. The CDR3 contains 16 residues. Study conclusions and caveats: Clonal expansion of Susac CD8+ cells peaked in TEMRA cells, and it also peaked in active patients.

Under recently defined diagnostic criteria, the patients with Susac syndrome qualified as having definite or probable disease. Roughly 0.45 to 1 ug RNA was reverse transcribed with random hexamers. It was immunoSEQ multiplex PCR that amplified TCR beta CDR3 across 54 Vbeta and 13 Jbeta. TCRdb ran MiXCR on the immunoSEQ multiplex PCR reads and lists one entry per CDR3 protein. This sample has about 100,000 distinct CDR3 sequences, with around 96% found just once. Details on this clonotype: Antigen: not known.

The rearrangement joins TRBV15 to TRBJ2-7, with TRBD2 identical over 9 bases. Sequenced: CD8+ T cells from PBMCs. This TCR was sampled from a human donor with Susac syndrome. This chain's CDR3 is CATSREVLAGPYEQYF. In DNA, the CDR3 is TGTGCCACCAGCAGAGAAGTACTAGCGGGTCCCTACGAGCAGTACTTC.